This T cell receptor (beta chain) was sequenced during a study of T-cell memory formation after mild COVID-19. Study in general: For the most part, TCR clusters were specific to one donor. Findings and caveats of the study: Researchers report contracting CD4+ clones mostly in CM and EM, with CD8+ clones in EMRA. There was a balanced CD4/CD8 profile in clones contracting day 15 to 85, and later expanders leaned CD4+. Researchers could not confirm that second-wave clones peaking on day 37 targeted SARS-CoV-2.

Each CDR3 protein gets one entry after TCRdb re-called the 5' RACE reads with MiXCR. The top ten clones hold under 25% of a sample with about 350,000 distinct CDR3 sequences, 14% of them seen once. The sample holds a few counts of this clonotype. The antigen is unknown. Germline loops: CDR1 KGHSH, CDR2 LQKENI. The V end lost 1 base, the J end lost 5 bases, and 5 bases lay between the germline ends. The CDR3 is made up of 12 amino acids. V is TRBV18 and J is TRBJ2-5; D is ambiguous. What was sequenced was PBMCs or a T cell subset sorted from them (not recorded which). The source of this sequence is a man aged 18 to 29 who had mild COVID-19 (a few samples of this study predate the infection). Cell type and time point are not known. CDR3 nucleotides: TGTGCCAGCTCACCACGGGATGAGACCCAGTACTTC. This codes for CASSPRDETQYF.